The text below deals with one T cell receptor (beta chain). Its antigen is undetermined. This sample was included in a study of beta chain features in type 1 diabetes. Isolation of CD4+ naive, central memory, regulatory and stem cell-like memory cells was achieved by sorting via CD45RO/CCR7/CD25/CD127/CD95/CD27. Sorting produced populations that all topped 98% purity. Study-level findings and limits: Type 1 diabetes patients showed a moderate but significant shortening of TCRB CDR3s in all four CD4+ subsets.

Expressed TCRB transcripts were sequenced after all isolated RNA was converted to cDNA. Profiling relied on immunoSEQ multiplex PCR, and the TCRdb table lists in-frame clones only, not all of them. The table includes a few hundred thousand clones, about 10% detected once. Specimen: central memory CD4+ T cells from blood. The clonotype comes from a man aged 25-45 years with type 1 diabetes.

As DNA, the CDR3 is TGTGCCAGCAACTCACTAGCGGGGGATAACACCGGGGAGCTGTTTTTT. It yields the protein CASNSLAGDNTGELFF. The chain carries TRBV7-2 and TRBJ2-2; 11 nucleotides agree with TRBD2. V lost 7 bases, J lost 2 bases, and 6 bases stayed unmatched. Germline CDR1 and CDR2: SGHTA and FQGNSA. The length of the CDR3 is 16 residues.